This T cell receptor (beta chain) was captured in a study of blood T cells in healthy people across ages. General study results and limits: Roughly linear age-related decline in beta diversity appeared, significant by age around 42.

A note on this clonotype: Its antigen is as yet unknown.

Primers used in a second PCR of about 6 to 12 cycles were a sample-barcoded 5' primer and a J-beta primer mix. All samples yielded 3 million or more CDR3-containing paired-end reads. MiXCR was run by TCRdb on the 5' RACE reads, yielding one entry per CDR3 protein. The profile shows about 780,000 distinct CDR3 sequences, 35% to 60% of them singletons. CDR3 size: 16 residues. From germline, CDR1 is DFQATT and CDR2 SNEGSKA (reference sequence). V was cut by 2 bases and J by 0 bases, with 14 bases left in between. The clonotype originates from a man older than 75 in good health. What was sequenced was blood. This sequence joins TRBV20-1 and TRBJ1-5; D gene ambiguous. CDR3 DNA: TGCAGTGCTAGAAGCGGGTTGGGCAATAGCAATCAGCCCCAGCATTTT. Translation: CSARSGLGNSNQPQHF.